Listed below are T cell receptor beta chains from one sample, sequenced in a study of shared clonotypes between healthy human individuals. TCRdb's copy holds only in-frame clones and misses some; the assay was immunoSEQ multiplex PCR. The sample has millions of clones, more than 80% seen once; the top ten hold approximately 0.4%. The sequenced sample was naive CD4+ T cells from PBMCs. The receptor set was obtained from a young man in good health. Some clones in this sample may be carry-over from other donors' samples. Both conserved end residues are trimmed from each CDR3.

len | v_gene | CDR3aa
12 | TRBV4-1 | ASSTGSSGETQY
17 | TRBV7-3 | ASSLRGGLAEFSYNEQF
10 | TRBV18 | ASSPPTGELF
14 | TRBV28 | ASSFAREGDNQPQH
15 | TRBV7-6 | ASSPMGLAGGYNEQF
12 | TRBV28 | ASRSGNRNEKLF
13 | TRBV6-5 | ASSYAATGIYGYT
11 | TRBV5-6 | ASSADRGDIQY
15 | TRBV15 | ATSRDRQGRGNTEAF
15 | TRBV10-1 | ASSESAGASRLNEQF
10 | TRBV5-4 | ASSLQGVEAF
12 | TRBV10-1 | ASSLGTGGYEQY
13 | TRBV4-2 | ASRSGGLSYNEQF
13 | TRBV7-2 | ASSFSTTNTDTQY
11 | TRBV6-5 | ASSYDSNSPLH
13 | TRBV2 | ASSSIRGRPGEQY
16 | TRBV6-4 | ASSDGGLAGGSYNEQF
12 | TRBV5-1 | ASTRDTAVYEQY
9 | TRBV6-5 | ASSYSLEQY
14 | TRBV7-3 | ASSHRQGHSYQPQH
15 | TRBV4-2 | ASSQDNTPSFYNEQF
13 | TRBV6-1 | ASSVDSLSYNEQF
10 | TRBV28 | ASTGRNYGYT
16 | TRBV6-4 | ASSVWESLRTAQETQY
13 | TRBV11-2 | ASSLLTSSNTEAF
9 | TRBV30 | ACPLNYGYT
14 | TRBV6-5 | ASSYRLSGSSYEQY
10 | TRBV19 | ASRISNYGYT
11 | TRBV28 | ASNPVYQETQY
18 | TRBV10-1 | ASNEKTSLRPEVRTGELF
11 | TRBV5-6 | ASRGQGNTEAF
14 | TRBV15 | ATSRQTGGLGETQY
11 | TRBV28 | ASSLTVSHEQY
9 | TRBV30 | AWSWGDRVL
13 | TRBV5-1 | ASSPGQAAGNTIY
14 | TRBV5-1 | ASSLFSGGLNTEAF
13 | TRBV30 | AWSRLGQPQETQY
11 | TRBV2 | ASSGYMLETQY
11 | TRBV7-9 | ASGGSPTGELF
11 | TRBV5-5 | ASSSYLGNGYT
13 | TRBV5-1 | ASSALTGSNTEAF
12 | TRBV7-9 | ASSLAPSSYEQY
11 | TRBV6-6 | ASSYFPEYEQY
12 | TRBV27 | ASGRGLNTGELF
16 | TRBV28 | ASSLLGVAGVSGDTQY
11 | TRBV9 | ASSVDSLLAQF
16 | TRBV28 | ASSEPSSTSATVRGYT
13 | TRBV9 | ASSGEGRKNEKLF
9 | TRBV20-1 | SASMVVTQY